Shown below are 21 T cell receptor beta chains from a single sample sequenced in a study of early T cells in non-severe SARS-CoV-2 infection. TCRdb itself ran the 5' RACE reads through MiXCR, one entry per CDR3 protein. The sample includes 60,000 to 65,000 distinct CDR3 sequences, around an eighth of them seen just once. Sequencing was carried out using whole blood. Receptors were obtained from an adult who was a healthcare worker with PCR-confirmed SARS-CoV-2 infection or an uninfected control (not recorded which).

The chain recombines TRBV5-4 with TRBJ2-3, with TRBD2 matching over 7 bases. Unmatched junction bases numbered 12, after V lost 4 bases and J lost 1 base. This CDR3 region has 17 residues. Germline V gene lookup returns CDR1 SGHNT and CDR2 YYREEE (reference sequence). The CDR3 sequence: CASSTPARGEGTDTQYF. The CDR3, as DNA: TGTGCCAGCAGCACCCCGGCACGGGGGGAGGGCACAGATACGCAGTATTTT.

This clonotype was observed many times. CDR3 nucleotide sequence: TGCAGCGTCGGTTCCCAAACAGGGGGCAGTACTGAAGCTTTCTTT. Translation gives CSVGSQTGGSTEAFF. V gene TRBV29-1 combines with J gene TRBJ1-1; 9 nucleotides agree with TRBD1. The germline V gene has CDR1 SQVTM and CDR2 ANQGSEA. The CDR3 is 15 residues long. V was pared by 6 bases and J by 5 bases, with 13 bases of the junction left unmatched.

In this sample, this clonotype turned up many times. The gene calls are TRBV27 and TRBJ1-1, with 10 bases lining up with TRBD1. Germline assignment: CDR1 MNHEY and CDR2 SMNVEV (reference sequence). CDR3 length: 15 residues. Trimming took 5 bases from V and 5 from J; bases not matched to a gene: 8. CDR3 coding DNA: TGTGCCAGCAGTCCCTGGAGGGACAGGGGAACTGAAGCTTTCTTT. Translating gives CASSPWRDRGTEAFF.

The chain combines TRBV27 with TRBJ2-7; D is perhaps TRBD1 (6 bases). This CDR3 spans 14 amino acids. V gave up 6 bases and J gave up 0 bases, with 12 bases separating them. Germline values: CDR1 MNHEY, CDR2 SMNVEV (reference sequence). CDR3: CASRPMGHSYEQYF. CDR3 nucleotide sequence: TGTGCCAGCAGACCAATGGGACACTCCTACGAGCAGTACTTC.

This clonotype was detected many times. This chain joins TRBV6-6 and TRBJ2-5; TRBD2 aligns across 12 bases. Trimming cost V 2 bases and J 5 bases; bases outside gene matches: 6. Germline loops: CDR1 MNHNY, CDR2 SVGAGI (reference sequence). The CDR3 is 16 residues long. The CDR3 here is CASSYKTSGRGETQYF. The CDR3 DNA follows: TGTGCCAGCAGTTACAAGACTAGCGGGAGAGGGGAGACCCAGTACTTC.

V usage is TRBV9 and J usage is TRBJ2-1, with D tentatively TRBD1 (6 bases). This CDR3 comprises 15 residues. Trimming removed 4 bases from V and 9 bases from J, with 20 bases in between. Germline CDR1 reads SGDLS; CDR2 reads YYNGEE. The CDR3 region has the DNA TGTGCCAGCAGCAGGACAGCTCCCGAATCGGGTGAGCAGTTCTTC. This sequence encodes CASSRTAPESGEQFF.

This clonotype was found many times. This rearrangement joins TRBV20-1 to TRBJ2-7; D may match TRBD1 or TRBD2 (5 bases each). This CDR3 has 14 residues. V was shortened by 6 bases and J by 2 bases, with 17 bases between the two germline ends. The germline V gene encodes CDR1 DFQATT and CDR2 SNEGSKA (reference sequence). CDR3 nucleotides: TGCAGTGCCAAGTACCGGGGCTTGGCCTACGAGCAGTACTTC. Protein product: CSAKYRGLAYEQYF.

The chain employs TRBV3-1 and TRBJ2-5; D remains unclear. The CDR3 covers 14 residues. The germline V gene has CDR1 LGHDT and CDR2 YNNKEL (reference sequence). V was clipped by 4 bases and J by 2 bases, with 11 bases between them. DNA for the CDR3: TGTGCCAGCAGCCCCCTCCGTAGTCAAGAGACCCAGTACTTC. Amino acid sequence: CASSPLRSQETQYF.

Ten or more counts support this clonotype. This chain uses TRBV20-1 with TRBJ2-7, with TRBD1 matching 9 bases. V lost 2 bases, J lost 2 bases, and 4 bases stayed unmatched. Per the germline V gene, CDR1 is DFQATT and CDR2 is SNEGSKA (reference sequence). The CDR3 covers 14 residues. CDR3 sequence (DNA): TGCAGTGCTAGATCGGGGACAGGGACCTACGAGCAGTACTTC. It encodes CSARSGTGTYEQYF.

This clonotype was seen more than once but under ten times. V is TRBV20-1 and J is TRBJ2-1, with 7 bases fitting TRBD2. CDR1 and CDR2 from the germline V gene are DFQATT and SNEGSKA (reference sequence). With V trimmed by 5 bases and J by 3 bases, 7 bases remained unmatched. The CDR3 length is 14 residues. Written as DNA, the CDR3 is TGCAGTGCTGTACCGCTAGCGGTCTACAATGAGCAGTTCTTC. Encoded protein: CSAVPLAVYNEQFF.

This chain uses TRBV5-1 with TRBJ2-3; TRBD1 matches at 9 bases. The junction had 6 bases not matched to a gene; V was cut back by 5 bases and J by 5 bases. CDR3 length equals 14 residues. Germline assignment: CDR1 SGHRS and CDR2 YFSETQ. DNA for the CDR3: TGCGCCAGCAGATCAGACAGGGGGATAGATACGCAGTATTTT. Its translation is CASRSDRGIDTQYF.

This clonotype was seen a handful of times. This chain joins TRBV3-1 and TRBJ2-1, with 7 nucleotides matching TRBD1. This CDR3 has 15 amino acids. The V gene's germline CDR1 is LGHDT and CDR2 YNNKEL (reference sequence). The trim removed 5 bases at V and 4 bases at J, leaving 8 bases unmatched. The CDR3 loop reads CASSLDRNSYNEQFF. The CDR3 DNA is TGTGCCAGCAGCTTGGACAGGAACTCTTACAATGAGCAGTTCTTC.

The chain has TRBV10-2 and TRBJ2-4; D is perhaps TRBD2 (5 bases). This CDR3 spans 13 amino acids. Germline V lookup: CDR1 WSHSY, CDR2 SAAADI. V lost 3 bases and J 9 bases, leaving 12 bases between the germline ends. The chain's CDR3 is CASSDLERGIQYF. The CDR3 region has the DNA TGCGCCAGCAGTGATCTGGAACGGGGCATTCAGTACTTC.

The genes are TRBV20-1 and TRBJ2-3, with D unclear. The CDR3 sequence is 12 residues long. CDR1 is DFQATT and CDR2 is SNEGSKA in the germline V gene (reference sequence). The V and J ends lost 6 bases and 0 bases respectively, with 7 bases between them. This chain's CDR3 is CSAKKSTDTQYF. CDR3 bases: TGCAGTGCGAAAAAAAGCACAGATACGCAGTATTTT.

In its sample, this clonotype was seen a few times. The chain is built from TRBV6-5 and TRBJ1-2; D gene unclear. Per the germline V gene, CDR1 is MNHEY and CDR2 is SVGAGI. This CDR3 has 14 residues. The V and J ends lost 6 bases and 8 bases respectively, with 19 bases between them. CDR3 in DNA: TGTGCCAGCAGGGAGAAGGGTACCACTGGAGGCTACACCTTC. Residues: CASREKGTTGGYTF.

This clonotype has at least ten counts. The chain recombines TRBV29-1 with TRBJ2-5, with D perhaps TRBD1 or TRBD2 (7 bases each). Trimming shortened V by 3 bases and J by 5 bases, and 10 bases separated the two germline ends. This CDR3 has 12 residues. CDR1 SQVTM and CDR2 ANQGSEA come from the germline V gene. The CDR3 sequence: CSVDQGGETQYF. The CDR3 coding sequence is TGCAGCGTTGACCAGGGGGGGGAGACCCAGTACTTC.

The chain recombines TRBV27 with TRBJ1-5; no firm D call. Trimming took 5 bases from V and 0 from J, leaving 11 bases between them. CDR1 and CDR2 (germline): MNHEY, SMNVEV (reference sequence). The CDR3 has 15 residues. CDR3 in amino acids: CASSPAAVSNQPQHF. The CDR3 DNA reads TGTGCCAGCAGTCCCGCGGCGGTTAGCAATCAGCCCCAGCATTTT.

The V call is TRBV29-1, the J call TRBJ1-1, with a tentative D call TRBD1 (5 bases). Trimming removed 3 bases at V and 6 bases at J, with 11 bases between. Germline-derived CDR1 and CDR2 are SQVTM and ANQGSEA. The CDR3 has 12 residues. CDR3 sequence reads: CSVDPGVAEAFF. The CDR3 DNA sequence: TGCAGCGTTGACCCGGGGGTAGCTGAAGCTTTCTTT.

This clonotype was counted many times. This rearrangement joins TRBV7-9 to TRBJ1-6; TRBD1 matches at 10 bases. Germline assignment: CDR1 SEHNR and CDR2 FQNEAQ (reference sequence). The CDR3 runs to 15 residues. V dropped 5 bases and J dropped 7; count of bases not matched to a gene: 5. CDR3 coding DNA: TGTGCCAGCAGCGCGAGGACAGGGGGGAATTCACCCCTCCACTTT. It codes for CASSARTGGNSPLHF.

The table lists this clonotype with a few counts. The genes are TRBV29-1 and TRBJ2-1, with 8 bases identical to TRBD2. This CDR3 contains 14 residues. V trimming: 7 bases; J trimming: 4 bases; junction bases outside the gene matches: 9. Per the germline V gene, CDR1 is SQVTM and CDR2 is ANQGSEA. In nucleotides, the CDR3 is TGCAGCGCCCAAACGGGGGGGGAATACAATGAGCAGTTCTTC. This codes for CSAQTGGEYNEQFF.

This clonotype was seen repeatedly, ten times or more. V gene TRBV6-6 combines with J gene TRBJ1-5; the D gene is possibly TRBD1 (6 bases). The CDR3 extends over 19 amino acids. Germline-derived CDR1 and CDR2 are MNHNY and SVGAGI (reference sequence). Trimming shortened V by 2 bases and J by 0 bases, and 20 bases separated the two germline ends. The chain's CDR3 is CASSYQPNKGGYSNQPQHF. CDR3 coding DNA: TGTGCCAGCAGTTACCAGCCGAACAAAGGGGGATATAGCAATCAGCCCCAGCATTTT.